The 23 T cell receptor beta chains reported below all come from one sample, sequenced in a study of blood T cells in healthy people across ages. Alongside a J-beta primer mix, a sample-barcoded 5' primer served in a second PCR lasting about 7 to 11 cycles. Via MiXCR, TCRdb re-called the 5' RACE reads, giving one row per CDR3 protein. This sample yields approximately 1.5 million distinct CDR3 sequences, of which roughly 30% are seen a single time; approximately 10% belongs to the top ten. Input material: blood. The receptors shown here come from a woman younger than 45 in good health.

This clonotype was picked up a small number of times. The CDR3 protein is CSVENGDSYGYTF. The CDR3, as DNA: TGCAGCGTTGAAAATGGGGACAGCTATGGCTACACCTTC. V is TRBV29-1 and J is TRBJ1-2, with 7 nucleotides matching TRBD1. Germline-derived CDR1 and CDR2 are SQVTM and ANQGSEA. This CDR3 is 13 amino acids long. V dropped 2 bases and J dropped 4; count of bases not matched to a gene: 4.

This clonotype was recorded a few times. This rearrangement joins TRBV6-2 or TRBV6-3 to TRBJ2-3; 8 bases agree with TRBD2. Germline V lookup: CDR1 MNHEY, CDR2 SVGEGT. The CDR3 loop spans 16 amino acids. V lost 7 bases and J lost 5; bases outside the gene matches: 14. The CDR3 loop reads CASTIPPGLGLDTQYF. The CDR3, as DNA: TGTGCCAGCACTATACCACCGGGACTAGGTTTAGATACGCAGTATTTT.

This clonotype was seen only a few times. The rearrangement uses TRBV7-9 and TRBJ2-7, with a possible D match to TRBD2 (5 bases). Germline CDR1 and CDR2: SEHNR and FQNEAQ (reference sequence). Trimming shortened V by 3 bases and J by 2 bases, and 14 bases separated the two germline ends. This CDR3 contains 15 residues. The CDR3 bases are TGTGCCAGCAGCTTCGCGGGCAGGTCCCCCTACGAGCAGTACTTC. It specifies CASSFAGRSPYEQYF.

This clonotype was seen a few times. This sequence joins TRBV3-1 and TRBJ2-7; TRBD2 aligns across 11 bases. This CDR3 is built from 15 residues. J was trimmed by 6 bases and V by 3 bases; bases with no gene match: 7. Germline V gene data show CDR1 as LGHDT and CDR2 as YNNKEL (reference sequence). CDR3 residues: CASSQELAGASEQYF. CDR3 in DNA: TGTGCCAGCAGCCAGGAACTAGCGGGAGCGAGCGAGCAGTACTTC.

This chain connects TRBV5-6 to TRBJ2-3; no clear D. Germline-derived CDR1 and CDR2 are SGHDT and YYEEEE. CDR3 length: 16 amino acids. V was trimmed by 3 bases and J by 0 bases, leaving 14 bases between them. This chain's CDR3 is CASSYSLNPSTDTQYF. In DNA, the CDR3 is TGTGCCAGCAGCTACTCGCTGAACCCTAGCACAGATACGCAGTATTTT.

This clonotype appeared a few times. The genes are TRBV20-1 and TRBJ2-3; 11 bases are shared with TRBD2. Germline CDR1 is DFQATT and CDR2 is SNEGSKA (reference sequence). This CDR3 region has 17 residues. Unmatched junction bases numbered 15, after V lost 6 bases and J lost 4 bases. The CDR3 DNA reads TGCAGTGCCCCGGGACTAGCGGTCTCTGTGGGCCCAGATACGCAGTATTTT. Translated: CSAPGLAVSVGPDTQYF.

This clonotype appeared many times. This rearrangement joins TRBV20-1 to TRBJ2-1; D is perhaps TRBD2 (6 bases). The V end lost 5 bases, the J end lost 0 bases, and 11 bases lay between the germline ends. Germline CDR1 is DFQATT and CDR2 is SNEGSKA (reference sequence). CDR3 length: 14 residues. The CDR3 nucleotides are TGCAGTGCTCCGGGACTCAGCTCCTACAATGAGCAGTTCTTC. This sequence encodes CSAPGLSSYNEQFF.

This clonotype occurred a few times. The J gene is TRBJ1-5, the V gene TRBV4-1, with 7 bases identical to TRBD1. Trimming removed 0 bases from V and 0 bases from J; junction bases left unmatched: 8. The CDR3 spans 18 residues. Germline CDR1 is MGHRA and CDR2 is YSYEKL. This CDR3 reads CASSQDPLGQSSNQPQHF. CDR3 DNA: TGCGCCAGCAGCCAAGATCCATTGGGACAGTCTAGCAATCAGCCCCAGCATTTT.

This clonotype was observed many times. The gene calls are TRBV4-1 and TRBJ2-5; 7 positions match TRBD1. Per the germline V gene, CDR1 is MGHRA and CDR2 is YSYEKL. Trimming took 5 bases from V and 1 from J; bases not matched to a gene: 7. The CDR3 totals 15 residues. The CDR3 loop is CASSNTDRTQETQYF. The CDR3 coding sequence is TGCGCCAGCAGCAACACGGACAGGACCCAAGAGACCCAGTACTTC.

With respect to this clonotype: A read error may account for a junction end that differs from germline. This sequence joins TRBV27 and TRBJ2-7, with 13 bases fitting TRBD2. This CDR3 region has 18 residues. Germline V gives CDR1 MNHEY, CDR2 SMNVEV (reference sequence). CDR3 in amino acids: CANSHQNPLAGGNYEQYF. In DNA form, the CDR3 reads TGTGCCAACAGTCACCAAAACCCACTAGCGGGAGGGAACTACGAGCAGTACTTC.

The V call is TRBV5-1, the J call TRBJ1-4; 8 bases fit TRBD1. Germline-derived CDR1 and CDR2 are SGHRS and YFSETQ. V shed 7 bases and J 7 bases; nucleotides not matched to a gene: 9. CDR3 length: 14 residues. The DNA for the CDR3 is TGCGCCAGCGGCCCGGGGACAGGAAGTGAAAAACTGTTTTTT. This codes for CASGPGTGSEKLFF.

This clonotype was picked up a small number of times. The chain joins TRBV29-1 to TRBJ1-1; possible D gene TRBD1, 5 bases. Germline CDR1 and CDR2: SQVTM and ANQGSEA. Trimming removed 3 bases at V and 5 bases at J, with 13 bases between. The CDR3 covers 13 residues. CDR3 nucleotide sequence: TGCAGCGTTGATCGGGGAGGGGTTACTGAAGCTTTCTTT. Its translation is CSVDRGGVTEAFF. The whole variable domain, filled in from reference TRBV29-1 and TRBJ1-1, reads SAVISQKPSRDICQRGTSLTIQCQVDSQVTMMFWYRQQPGQSLTLIATANQGSEATYESGFVIDKFPISRPNLTFSTLTVSNMSPEDSSIYLCSVDRGGVTEAFFGQGTRLTVV.

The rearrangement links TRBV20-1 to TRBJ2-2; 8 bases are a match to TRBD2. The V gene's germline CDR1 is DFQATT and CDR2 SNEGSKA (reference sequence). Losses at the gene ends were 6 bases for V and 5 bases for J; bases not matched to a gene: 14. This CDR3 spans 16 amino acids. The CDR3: CSANPGSGSGTGELFF. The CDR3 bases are TGCAGTGCAAACCCGGGGAGCGGGAGTGGGACCGGGGAGCTGTTTTTT.

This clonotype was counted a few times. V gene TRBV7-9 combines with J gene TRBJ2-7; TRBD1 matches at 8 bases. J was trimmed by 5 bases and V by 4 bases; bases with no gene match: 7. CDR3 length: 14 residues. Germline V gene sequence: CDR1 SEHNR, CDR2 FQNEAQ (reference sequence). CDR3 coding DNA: TGTGCCAGCAGCTCGACAGGGGAGATCCACGAGCAGTACTTC. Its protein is CASSSTGEIHEQYF.

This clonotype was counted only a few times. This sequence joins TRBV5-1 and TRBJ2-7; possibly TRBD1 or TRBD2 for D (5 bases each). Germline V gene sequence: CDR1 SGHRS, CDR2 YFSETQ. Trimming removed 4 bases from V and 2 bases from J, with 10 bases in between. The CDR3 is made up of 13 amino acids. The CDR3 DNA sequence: TGCGCCAGCAGCCCTATGGGGGCCTACGAGCAGTACTTC. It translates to CASSPMGAYEQYF.

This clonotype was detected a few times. CDR3 sequence reads: CASSTGGADYGYTF. DNA of the CDR3: TGTGCCAGCAGCACAGGGGGCGCGGACTATGGCTACACCTTC. V gene TRBV6-1 combines with J gene TRBJ1-2; 9 nucleotides agree with TRBD1. V was clipped by 6 bases and J by 3 bases; unmatched bases: 5. The CDR3 length is 14 residues. In germline, CDR1 is MNHNS, CDR2 SASEGT.

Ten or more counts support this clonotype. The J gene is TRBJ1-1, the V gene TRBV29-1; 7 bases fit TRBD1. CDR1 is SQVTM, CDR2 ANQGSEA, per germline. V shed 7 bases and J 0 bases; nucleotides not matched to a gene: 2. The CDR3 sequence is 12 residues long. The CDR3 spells CSGGQLNTEAFF. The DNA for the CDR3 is TGCAGCGGGGGACAGTTGAACACTGAAGCTTTCTTT. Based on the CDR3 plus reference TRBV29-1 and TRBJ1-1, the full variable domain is SAVISQKPSRDICQRGTSLTIQCQVDSQVTMMFWYRQQPGQSLTLIATANQGSEATYESGFVIDKFPISRPNLTFSTLTVSNMSPEDSSIYLCSGGQLNTEAFFGQGTRLTVV.

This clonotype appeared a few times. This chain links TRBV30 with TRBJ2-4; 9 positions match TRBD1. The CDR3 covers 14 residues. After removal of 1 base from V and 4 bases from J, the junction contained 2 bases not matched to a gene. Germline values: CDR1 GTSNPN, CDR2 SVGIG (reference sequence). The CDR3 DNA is TGTGCCTGGAGTGACGGGACAGGGAAAAACATTCAGTACTTC. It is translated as CAWSDGTGKNIQYF.

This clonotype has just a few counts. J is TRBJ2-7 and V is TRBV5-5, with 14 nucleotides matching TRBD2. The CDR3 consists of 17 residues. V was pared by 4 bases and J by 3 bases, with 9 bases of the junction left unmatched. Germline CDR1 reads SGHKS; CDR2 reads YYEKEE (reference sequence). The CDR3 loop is CASSTGTSGSRHYEQYF. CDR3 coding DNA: TGTGCCAGCAGCACCGGGACTAGCGGGAGTAGACACTACGAGCAGTACTTC. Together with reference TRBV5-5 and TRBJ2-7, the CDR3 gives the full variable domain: DAGVTQSPTHLIKTRGQQVTLRCSPISGHKSVSWYQQVLGQGPQFIFQYYEKEERGRGNFPDRFSARQFPNYSSELNVNALLLGDSALYLCASSTGTSGSRHYEQYFGPGTRLTVT.

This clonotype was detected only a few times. Here the CDR3 reads CASSQDPSYGYTF. In DNA, the CDR3 is TGTGCCAGCAGCCAAGACCCCAGTTATGGCTACACCTTC. V usage is TRBV3-1 and J usage is TRBJ1-2; D call uncertain. In germline, CDR1 is LGHDT, CDR2 YNNKEL (reference sequence). This CDR3 contains 13 residues. The V end was cut by 0 bases, the J end by 5 bases, with 7 bases between.

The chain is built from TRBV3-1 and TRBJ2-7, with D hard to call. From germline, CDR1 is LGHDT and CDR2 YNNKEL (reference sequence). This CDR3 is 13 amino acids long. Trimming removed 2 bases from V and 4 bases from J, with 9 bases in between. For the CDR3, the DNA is TGTGCCAGCAGCCAATTACTTTCTTACGAGCAGTACTTC. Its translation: CASSQLLSYEQYF.

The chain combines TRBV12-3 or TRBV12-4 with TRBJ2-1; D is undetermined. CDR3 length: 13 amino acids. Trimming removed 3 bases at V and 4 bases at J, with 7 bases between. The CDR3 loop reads CASSFRTYNEQFF. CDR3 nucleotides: TGTGCCAGCAGTTTTCGAACATACAATGAGCAGTTCTTC.

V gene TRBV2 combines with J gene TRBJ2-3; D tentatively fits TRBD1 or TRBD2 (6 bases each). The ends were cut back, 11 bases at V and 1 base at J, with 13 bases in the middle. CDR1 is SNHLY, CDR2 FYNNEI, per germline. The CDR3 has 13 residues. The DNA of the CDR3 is TGTGCCGGCACGGGGGCCCGCACAGATACGCAGTATTTT. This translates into CAGTGARTDTQYF.